Below are 14 T cell receptor beta chains sequenced from a single sample in a study of blood T cells in healthy people across ages. A J-beta primer mix and a sample-barcoded 5' primer were used in a second PCR of about 6 to 12 cycles. Each CDR3 protein is one row after TCRdb ran MiXCR on the 5' RACE reads. The sample has approximately 810,000 distinct CDR3 sequences; about 30% are singletons. The sample was blood. The receptors stem from a woman aged 80 or over in good health.

This clonotype came up a few times. The chain uses TRBV30 and TRBJ1-2, with 8 bases fitting TRBD1. Germline lookup yields CDR1 GTSNPN and CDR2 SVGIG (reference sequence). This CDR3 region has 15 residues. Losses at the gene ends were 0 bases for V and 8 bases for J; bases not matched to a gene: 11. The CDR3 loop reads CAWSVFKDRVEGYTF. DNA for the CDR3: TGTGCCTGGAGTGTCTTCAAGGACAGGGTGGAGGGCTACACCTTC.

This clonotype has more than one count but fewer than ten. The chain couples TRBV18 to TRBJ1-1; 10 bases line up with TRBD1. Germline values: CDR1 KGHSH, CDR2 LQKENI. The CDR3 is 15 residues long. The J segment lost 5 bases and the V segment lost 3 bases, leaving 6 bases of the junction unmatched. As DNA, the CDR3 is TGTGCCAGCTCACCGACAGGGGGCAAGGGAACTGAAGCTTTCTTT. Translation gives CASSPTGGKGTEAFF.

This clonotype was observed at least ten times. This sequence joins TRBV7-9 and TRBJ1-6; no firm D call. This CDR3 has 12 amino acids. V was pared by 5 bases and J by 4 bases, with 3 bases between. The germline gives CDR1 SEHNR, CDR2 FQNEAQ (reference sequence). In DNA, the CDR3 is TGTGCCAGCAGCGGGTATAATTCACCCCTCCACTTT. Encoded protein: CASSGYNSPLHF.

In its sample, this clonotype was seen once. V and J are TRBV2 and TRBJ2-1; 10 bases fit TRBD2. Germline trimming cut 5 bases from V and 1 base from J; bases unmatched to any gene: 14. Germline V gene lookup returns CDR1 SNHLY and CDR2 FYNNEI. The CDR3 consists of 19 residues. The CDR3 DNA reads as TGTGCCAGCAGTACTCCCGGTATAGCGGGGGGACCTTCCTACAATGAGCAGTTCTTC. Protein sequence: CASSTPGIAGGPSYNEQFF.

This clonotype came up many times. The chain joins TRBV20-1 to TRBJ1-5; 8 bases align to TRBD1. Germline loops: CDR1 DFQATT, CDR2 SNEGSKA (reference sequence). With V trimmed by 3 bases and J by 5 bases, 3 bases remained unmatched. The CDR3 runs to 13 residues. This CDR3 is CSARETGDQPQHF. Here the CDR3 DNA reads TGCAGTGCTAGGGAGACAGGGGATCAGCCCCAGCATTTT.

Turning to this clonotype: This clone may be a read error of a much larger clone one base away. The chain employs TRBV20-1 and TRBJ2-5; 9 nucleotides align to TRBD2. The CDR3 contains 16 residues. The germline V gene encodes CDR1 DFQATT and CDR2 SNEGSKA (reference sequence). The CDR3 DNA reads TGCAGTGCTTGGGCGGGAGTAGCGGGGGTAAAAGAGGCCCAGTACTTC. It specifies CSAWAGVAGVKEAQYF.

This clonotype came up many times. The V call is TRBV12-3 or TRBV12-4, the J call TRBJ1-2; 11 bases are a match to TRBD1. The junction had 5 bases not matched to a gene; V was cut back by 4 bases and J by 7 bases. The CDR3 contains 14 residues. The CDR3, as DNA: TGTGCCAGCAGTTCCCGGACAGGGGGCTTTGGCTACACCTTC. It specifies CASSSRTGGFGYTF.

The chain has TRBV6-2 or TRBV6-3 and TRBJ1-2; TRBD1 matches 9 bases. The junction had 8 bases not matched to a gene; V was cut back by 6 bases and J by 3 bases. Germline V gene lookup returns CDR1 MNHEY and CDR2 SVGEGT. The CDR3 extends over 15 amino acids. In DNA form, the CDR3 reads TGTGCCAGCAGATCCGGGACAGGGTTCGACTATGGCTACACCTTC. Translation: CASRSGTGFDYGYTF.

This clonotype has at least ten counts. In DNA, the CDR3 is TGTGCCAGCAGCGAAACCGGGACAGAGTACTTC. This encodes CASSETGTEYF. J is TRBJ2-7 and V is TRBV7-9; 7 bases are shared with TRBD1. CDR3 length: 11 amino acids. Germline-derived CDR1 and CDR2 are SEHNR and FQNEAQ (reference sequence). J lost 11 bases, V lost 5 bases, and 6 bases had no gene match.

This clonotype was seen a handful of times. The chain joins TRBV6-5 to TRBJ1-1; D uncertain. The ends were cut back, 3 bases at V and 8 bases at J, with 13 bases in the middle. Germline CDR1 MNHEY, CDR2 SVGAGI. The CDR3 spans 13 residues. CDR3 coding DNA: TGTGCCAGCAGTTATGGACGGGTGGGGGAAGCTTTCTTT. Protein product: CASSYGRVGEAFF.

This clonotype appeared many times. The chain couples TRBV12-3 or TRBV12-4 to TRBJ2-5; 7 positions agree with TRBD1. This CDR3 contains 15 residues. The J segment lost 1 base and the V segment lost 5 bases, leaving 7 bases of the junction unmatched. The CDR3 DNA reads TGTGCCAGCAGTCTTTACAGGGGAATCCAAGAGACCCAGTACTTC. Amino acid sequence: CASSLYRGIQETQYF.

In this sample, this clonotype turned up a few times. This rearrangement joins TRBV30 to TRBJ1-2, with TRBD1 matching 7 bases. Germline V gives CDR1 GTSNPN, CDR2 SVGIG (reference sequence). CDR3 length: 15 residues. Germline trimming cut 1 base from V and 4 bases from J; bases unmatched to any gene: 9. The CDR3 nucleotides are TGTGCCTGGAGTGCGCAAATCCACAGGGGCTATGGCTACACCTTC. Protein sequence: CAWSAQIHRGYGYTF.

This clonotype was seen at least ten times. This sequence joins TRBV28 and TRBJ1-5; the match to TRBD1 covers 7 bases. In germline, CDR1 is MDHEN, CDR2 SYDVKM. The CDR3 has 18 amino acids. V trimming: 7 bases; J trimming: 0 bases; junction bases outside the gene matches: 15. DNA of the CDR3: TGTGCCAGCACCAATTCCGGGACAGAAATTTATAGCAATCAGCCCCAGCATTTT. Amino acid sequence: CASTNSGTEIYSNQPQHF. Complete variable domain (other parts from reference TRBV28 and TRBJ1-5): DVKVTQSSRYLVKRTGEKVFLECVQDMDHENMFWYRQDPGLGLRLIYFSYDVKMKEKGDIPEGYSVSREKKERFSLILESASTNQTSMYLCASTNSGTEIYSNQPQHFGDGTRLSIL.

Only a few counts were recorded for this clonotype. The chain carries TRBV7-9 and TRBJ1-4; 7 bases map to TRBD1. The CDR3 spans 16 residues. The V and J ends lost 1 base and 5 bases, in that order; junction bases with no gene match: 7. Germline V gives CDR1 SEHNR, CDR2 FQNEAQ (reference sequence). The CDR3 nucleotides read TGTGCCAGCAGCTTAGTGCGGGGACAGCAAAATGAAAAACTGTTTTTT. Encoded protein: CASSLVRGQQNEKLFF.